Below are 8 T cell receptor beta chains sequenced from a single sample in a study of T cell changes during pregnancy in multiple sclerosis. Produced via immunoSEQ multiplex PCR; TCRdb's table is partial and in-frame only. Among approximately 69,000 clones listed, 91% were seen once. The sequences come from CD4+ T cells from peripheral blood mononuclear cells, collected in the third trimester of pregnancy. The receptors originated from a female donor in good health, enrolled as a control in a pregnancy study.

V is TRBV30 and J is TRBJ1-2, with 7 bases aligning to TRBD1. Trimming at V came to 4 bases and at J to 4 bases, leaving 12 bases not matched to a gene. Per germline, CDR1 GTSNPN and CDR2 SVGIG (reference sequence). The CDR3 length is 15 residues. As DNA, the CDR3 is TGTGCCTGGACCCGACTGAGAGGGGGCATCTATGGCTACACCTTC. The encoded protein is CAWTRLRGGIYGYTF. Based on the CDR3 plus reference TRBV30 and TRBJ1-2, the full variable domain is SQTIHQWPATLVQPVGSPLSLECTVEGTSNPNLYWYRQAAGRGLQLLFYSVGIGQISSEVPQNLSASRPQDRQFILSSKKLLLSDSGFYLCAWTRLRGGIYGYTFGSGTRLTVV.

V usage is TRBV4-3 and J usage is TRBJ2-7; 9 nucleotides agree with TRBD2. Germline CDR1 is LGHNA and CDR2 is YSLEER. CDR3 length equals 15 residues. With 1 base clipped from V and 3 bases from J, the junction kept 4 bases outside the gene matches. The CDR3 DNA reads as TGCGCCAGCAGCCAAGCTCTAGCGGGGAACTACGAGCAGTACTTC. It yields the protein CASSQALAGNYEQYF.

The chain couples TRBV15 to TRBJ2-7; a possible D gene is TRBD1 (5 bases). This CDR3 is built from 14 residues. The germline V gene has CDR1 LNHNV and CDR2 YYDKDF (reference sequence). Trimming took off 0 bases at V and 3 bases at J, with 9 bases between the two ends. The CDR3 here is CATSRDWGNYEQYF. Here the CDR3 DNA reads TGTGCCACCAGCAGAGATTGGGGCAACTACGAGCAGTACTTC.

The rearrangement uses TRBV11-3 and TRBJ1-1; D is possibly TRBD1 (6 bases). The CDR3 is 13 residues long. Trimming left V 7 bases short and J 1 base short, with 10 bases between. Germline V gene data show CDR1 as SGHNT and CDR2 as YENEEA. CDR3 region: CASIGQTNTEAFF. CDR3 in DNA: TGTGCCAGCATAGGACAGACGAACACTGAAGCTTTCTTT.

This clone was counted a single time. The chain couples TRBV7-9 to TRBJ2-7; possible D gene TRBD2, 6 bases. V dropped 3 bases and J dropped 0 bases, with 6 bases sitting between them. The CDR3 totals 13 residues. Per germline, CDR1 SEHNR and CDR2 FQNEAQ (reference sequence). In DNA, the CDR3 is TGTGCCAGCAGCTTGGACTACTCCTACGAGCAGTACTTC. Its translation: CASSLDYSYEQYF. Variable domain in full (rest from reference TRBV7-9 and TRBJ2-7): DTGVSQNPRHKITKRGQNVTFRCDPISEHNRLYWYRQTLGQGPEFLTYFQNEAQLEKSRLLSDRFSAERPKGSFSTLEIQRTEQGDSAMYLCASSLDYSYEQYFGPGTRLTVT.

The chain uses TRBV5-4 and TRBJ2-1; 8 positions match TRBD2. CDR3 size: 17 residues. CDR1 and CDR2 (germline): SGHNT, YYREEE (reference sequence). V gave up 3 bases and J gave up 9 bases; unmatched junction bases: 17. CDR3 DNA sequence: TGTGCCAGCAGCTCCTTAAAGGCGGGGGGCCTCATGACTGAGCAGTTCTTC. This codes for CASSSLKAGGLMTEQFF.

The rearrangement uses TRBV29-1 and TRBJ2-3, with 7 bases that match TRBD1. This CDR3 has 18 residues. V lost 2 bases and J lost 2; bases outside the gene matches: 16. Germline-derived CDR1 and CDR2 are SQVTM and ANQGSEA. The CDR3 nucleotides are TGCAGCGTTGAACATGGGTGGGACAGAACTTTCATCACAGATACGCAGTATTTT. Translated: CSVEHGWDRTFITDTQYF.

As DNA, the CDR3 is TGTGCCAGCAGCCGGGACAGGAACACCGGGGAGCTGTTTTTT. Its translation: CASSRDRNTGELFF. This chain connects TRBV2 to TRBJ2-2; the match to TRBD1 covers 7 bases. This CDR3 region has 14 residues. J gave up 1 base and V 6 bases, and 2 bases lay outside the gene matches. The germline gives CDR1 SNHLY, CDR2 FYNNEI. Complete variable domain (other parts from reference TRBV2 and TRBJ2-2): EPEVTQTPSHQVTQMGQEVILRCVPISNHLYFYWYRQILGQKVEFLVSFYNNEISEKSEIFDDQFSVERPDGSNFTLKIRSTKLEDSAMYFCASSRDRNTGELFFGEGSRLTVL.